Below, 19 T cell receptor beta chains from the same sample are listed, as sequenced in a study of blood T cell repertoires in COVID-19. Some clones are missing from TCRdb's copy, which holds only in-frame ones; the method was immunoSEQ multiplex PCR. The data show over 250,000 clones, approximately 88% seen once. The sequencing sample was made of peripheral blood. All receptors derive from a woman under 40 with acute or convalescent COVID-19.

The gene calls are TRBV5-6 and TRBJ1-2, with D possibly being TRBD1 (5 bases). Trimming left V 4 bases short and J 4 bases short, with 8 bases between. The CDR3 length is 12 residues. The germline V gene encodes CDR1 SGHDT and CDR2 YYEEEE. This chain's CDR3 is CASSQGIYGYTF. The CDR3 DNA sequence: TGTGCCAGCAGCCAGGGAATCTATGGCTACACCTTC.

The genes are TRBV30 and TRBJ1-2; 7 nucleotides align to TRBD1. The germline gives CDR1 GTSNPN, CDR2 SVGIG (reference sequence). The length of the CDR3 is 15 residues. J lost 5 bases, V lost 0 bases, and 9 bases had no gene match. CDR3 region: CAWSVELGGQYGYTF. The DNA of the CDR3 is TGTGCCTGGAGTGTGGAATTAGGGGGCCAGTATGGCTACACCTTC.

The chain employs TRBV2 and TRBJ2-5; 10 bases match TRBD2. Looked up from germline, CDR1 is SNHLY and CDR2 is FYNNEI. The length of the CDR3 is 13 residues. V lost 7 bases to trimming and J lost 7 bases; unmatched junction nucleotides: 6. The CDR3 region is CASMGTSAATQYF. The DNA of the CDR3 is TGTGCCAGCATGGGGACTAGCGCCGCGACCCAGTACTTC.

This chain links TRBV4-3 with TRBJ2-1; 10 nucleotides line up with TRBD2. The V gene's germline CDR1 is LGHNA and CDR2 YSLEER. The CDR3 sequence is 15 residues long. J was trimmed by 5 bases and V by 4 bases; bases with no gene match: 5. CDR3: CASSRRLAGDNEQFF. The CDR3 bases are TGCGCCAGCAGCCGCCGACTAGCGGGCGACAATGAGCAGTTCTTC.

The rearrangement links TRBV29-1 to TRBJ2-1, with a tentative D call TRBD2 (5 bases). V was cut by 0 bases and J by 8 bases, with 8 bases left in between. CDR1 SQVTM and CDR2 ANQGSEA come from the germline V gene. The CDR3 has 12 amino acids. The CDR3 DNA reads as TGCAGCGTTGAAGACTCCGGGGATGAGCAGTTCTTC. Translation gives CSVEDSGDEQFF.

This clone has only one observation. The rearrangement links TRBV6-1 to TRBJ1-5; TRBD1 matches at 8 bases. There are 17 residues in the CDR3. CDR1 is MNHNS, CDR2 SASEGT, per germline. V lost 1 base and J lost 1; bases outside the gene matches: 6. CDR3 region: CASSEGTGFASNQPQHF. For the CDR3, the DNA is TGTGCCAGCAGTGAAGGGACAGGGTTTGCGAGCAATCAGCCCCAGCATTTT.

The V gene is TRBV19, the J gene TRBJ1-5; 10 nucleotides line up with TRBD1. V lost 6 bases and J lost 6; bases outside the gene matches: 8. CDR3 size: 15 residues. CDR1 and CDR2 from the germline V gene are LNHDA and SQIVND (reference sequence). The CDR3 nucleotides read TGTGCCAGTAGATTGAGACAGGGGGCCTTTCAGCCCCAGCATTTT. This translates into CASRLRQGAFQPQHF.

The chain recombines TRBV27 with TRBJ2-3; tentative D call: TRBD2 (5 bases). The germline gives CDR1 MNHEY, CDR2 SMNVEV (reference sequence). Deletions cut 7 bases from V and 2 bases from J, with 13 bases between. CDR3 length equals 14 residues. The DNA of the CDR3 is TGTGCCAGCACTGGAGGCGAGGTCACAGATACGCAGTATTTT. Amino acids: CASTGGEVTDTQYF.

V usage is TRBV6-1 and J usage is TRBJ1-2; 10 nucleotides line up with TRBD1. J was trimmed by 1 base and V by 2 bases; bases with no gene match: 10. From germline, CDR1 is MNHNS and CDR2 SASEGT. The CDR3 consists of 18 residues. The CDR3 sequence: CASSESRFRTGGNYGYTF. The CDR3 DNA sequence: TGTGCCAGCAGTGAATCCCGATTCCGGACAGGGGGTAACTATGGCTACACCTTC.

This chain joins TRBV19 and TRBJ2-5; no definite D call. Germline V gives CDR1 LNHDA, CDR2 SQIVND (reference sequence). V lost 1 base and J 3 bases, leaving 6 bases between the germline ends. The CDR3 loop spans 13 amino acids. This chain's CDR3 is CASSIVLKETQYF. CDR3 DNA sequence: TGTGCCAGTAGTATAGTACTAAAAGAGACCCAGTACTTC.

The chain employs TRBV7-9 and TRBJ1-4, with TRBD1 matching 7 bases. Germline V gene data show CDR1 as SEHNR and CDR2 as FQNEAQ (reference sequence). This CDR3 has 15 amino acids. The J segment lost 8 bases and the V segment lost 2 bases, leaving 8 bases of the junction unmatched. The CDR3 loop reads CASSLLGETGEKLFF. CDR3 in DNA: TGTGCCAGCAGCTTATTAGGAGAGACAGGGGAAAAACTGTTTTTT.

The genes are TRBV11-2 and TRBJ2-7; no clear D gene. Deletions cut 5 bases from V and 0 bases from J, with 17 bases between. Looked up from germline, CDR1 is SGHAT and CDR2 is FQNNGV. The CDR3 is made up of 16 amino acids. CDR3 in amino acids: CASSGRVGGPSYEQYF. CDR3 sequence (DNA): TGTGCCAGCAGCGGTAGAGTTGGCGGTCCCTCCTACGAGCAGTACTTC.

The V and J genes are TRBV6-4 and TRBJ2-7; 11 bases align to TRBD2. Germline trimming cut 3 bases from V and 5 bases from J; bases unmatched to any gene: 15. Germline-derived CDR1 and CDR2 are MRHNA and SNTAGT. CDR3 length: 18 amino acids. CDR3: CASSEPPHTSGSRHEQYF. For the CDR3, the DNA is TGTGCCAGCAGTGAACCCCCACACACTAGCGGGAGTAGACACGAGCAGTACTTC.

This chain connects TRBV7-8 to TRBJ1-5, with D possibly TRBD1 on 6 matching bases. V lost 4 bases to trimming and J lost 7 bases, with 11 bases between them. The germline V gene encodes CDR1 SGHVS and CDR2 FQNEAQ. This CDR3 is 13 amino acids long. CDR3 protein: CASSYRATQPQHF. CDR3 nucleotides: TGTGCCAGCAGCTACAGGGCGACACAGCCCCAGCATTTT.

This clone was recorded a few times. Here the CDR3 reads CATRDRQTLNYGYTF. The DNA for the CDR3 is TGTGCCACCCGGGACAGGCAGACTTTAAACTATGGCTACACCTTC. The chain uses TRBV15 and TRBJ1-2; 8 positions agree with TRBD1. CDR3 size: 15 residues. Germline-derived CDR1 and CDR2 are LNHNV and YYDKDF (reference sequence). V trimming: 8 bases; J trimming: 2 bases; junction bases outside the gene matches: 10.

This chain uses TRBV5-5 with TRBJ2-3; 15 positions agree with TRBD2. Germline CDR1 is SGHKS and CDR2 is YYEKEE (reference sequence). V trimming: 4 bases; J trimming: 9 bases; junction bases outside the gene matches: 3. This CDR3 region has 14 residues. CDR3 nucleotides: TGTGCCAGCAGCACCGGGACTAGCGGGGGGACGCAGTATTTT. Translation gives CASSTGTSGGTQYF.

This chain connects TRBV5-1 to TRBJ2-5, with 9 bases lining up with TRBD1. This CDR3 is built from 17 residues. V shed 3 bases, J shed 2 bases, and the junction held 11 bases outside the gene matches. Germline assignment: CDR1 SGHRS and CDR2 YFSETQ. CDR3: CASSSRGGTGPQETQYF. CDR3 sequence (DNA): TGCGCCAGCAGCTCAAGAGGTGGGACAGGGCCTCAAGAGACCCAGTACTTC.

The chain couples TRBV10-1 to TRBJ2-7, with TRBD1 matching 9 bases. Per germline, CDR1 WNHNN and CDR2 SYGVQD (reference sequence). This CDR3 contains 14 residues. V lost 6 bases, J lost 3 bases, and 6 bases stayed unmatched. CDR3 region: CASSPGTGSYEQYF. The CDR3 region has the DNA TGCGCCAGCAGCCCCGGGACAGGGAGCTACGAGCAGTACTTC.

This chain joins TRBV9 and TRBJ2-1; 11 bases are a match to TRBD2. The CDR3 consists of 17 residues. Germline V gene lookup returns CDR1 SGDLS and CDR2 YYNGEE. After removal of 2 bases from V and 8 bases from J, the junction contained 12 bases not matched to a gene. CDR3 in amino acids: CASSVTELAGVVDEQFF. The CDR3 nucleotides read TGTGCCAGCAGCGTGACCGAACTAGCGGGAGTTGTAGATGAGCAGTTCTTC.